A selection of T cell receptor beta chains follows, all from one sample in a study of T cells in Graves' hyperthyroidism and ophthalmopathy. TCRdb reprocessed the multiplex PCR reads with MiXCR, giving one entry per CDR3 protein. In the table there are 450,000 to 650,000 distinct CDR3 sequences, roughly a sixth of which are singletons. Sequencing used blood. Receptor source: a woman younger than 35 with Graves' ophthalmopathy. Both conserved end residues are part of each CDR3. Each record gives: V gene, clone size, J gene, D gene, CDR3 DNA, CDR3 protein. D genes are given only for firm matches. Some rows have no size entry. The others give once, few or many, or a class for an expanded clone.

>TRBV7-9|many|TRBJ2-7|-
TGTGCCAGCAGCTTAGGGTCTTTGAGGGCGGACGAGCAGTACTTC
CASSLGSLRADEQYF
>TRBV13|few|TRBJ2-1|-
TGTGCCAGCAGCGGACTTGGCAATGAGCAGTTCTTC
CASSGLGNEQFF
>TRBV2|few|TRBJ2-5|-
TGTGCCAGCAGTACCGGCAGGCCCAAGTACTTC
CASSTGRPKYF
>TRBV5-1|many|TRBJ2-3|-
TGCGCCAGCAGCACCGGGGGGCAGGGAGGGAGAACAGATACGCAGTATTTT
CASSTGGQGGRTDTQYF
>TRBV6-2/TRBV6-3|once|TRBJ2-2|-
TGTGCCAGCAGTTATAGTCGGGACACTGGCGGGGAGCTGTTTTTT
CASSYSRDTGGELFF
>TRBV11-3|-|TRBJ2-5|TRBD1
TGTGCCAGCAGCCATTCTTGGACAGGGGCCCCGGAGACCCAGTACTTC
CASSHSWTGAPETQYF
>TRBV30|-|TRBJ2-7|TRBD2
TGTGCCTGGGAAAGCGGGGACTCCTACGAGCAGTACTTC
CAWESGDSYEQYF
>TRBV14|many|TRBJ2-2|TRBD1
TGTGCCAGCAGCCAAGATCTAGCAGGGGGCAACACCGGGGAGCTGTTTTTT
CASSQDLAGGNTGELFF
>TRBV11-1|many|TRBJ2-6|-
TGTGCCAGCAGCTTAGCTGGGGCCAACGTCCTGACTTTC
CASSLAGANVLTF
>TRBV6-2/TRBV6-3|many|TRBJ1-2|-
TGTGCCAGCAGTTACTCGTTCCAGGGGCCTAACTATGGCTACACCTTC
CASSYSFQGPNYGYTF
>TRBV10-3|-|TRBJ2-3|-
TGTGCCATCAGTGAGTCGAAAGGGCTGACAGATACGCAGTATTTT
CAISESKGLTDTQYF
>TRBV2|many|TRBJ2-1|-
TGTGCCAGCAGTGAAGTGGCTGAGCAGTTCTTC
CASSEVAEQFF
>TRBV3-1|many|TRBJ1-5|TRBD1
TGTGCCAGCAGCCAAGGGACAGGAGTCAATCAGCCCCAGCATTTT
CASSQGTGVNQPQHF
>TRBV6-2/TRBV6-3|many|TRBJ2-1|-
TGTGCCAGCAGTTCTGTCCTGCAGGTTAACTACAATGAGCAGTTCTTC
CASSSVLQVNYNEQFF
>TRBV7-2|-|TRBJ2-7|-
TGTGCCAGCAGCCCAGGGGGGCCCCGCTACGAGCAGTACTTC
CASSPGGPRYEQYF
>TRBV10-1|many|TRBJ2-7|TRBD1
TGCGCCAGCAGTGACGGCCCAGGGGGTGAGCAGTACTTC
CASSDGPGGEQYF
>TRBV30|many|TRBJ1-1|-
TGTGCCTGGAGTGGGGGGGCCTGGGGCCTGGGCACTGAAGCTTTCTTT
CAWSGGAWGLGTEAFF
>TRBV29-1|-|TRBJ2-5|-
TGCAGCTACGGGGGGCCTCCGGAGACCCAGTACTTC
CSYGGPPETQYF
>TRBV10-1|few|TRBJ1-2|-
TGCGCCAGCAGCCCAACCCCGACCGGGGGCTATGGCTACACCTTC
CASSPTPTGGYGYTF
>TRBV28|-|TRBJ2-3|-
TGTGCCAGCGCTCGCCCGGGGGCAGATACGCAGTATTTT
CASARPGADTQYF
>TRBV6-2/TRBV6-3|-|TRBJ2-5|-
TGTGCCAGCAGTAACCCACTAGCCTCTGGCAGAGAGACCCAGTACTTC
CASSNPLASGRETQYF
>TRBV5-4|-|TRBJ2-1|-
TGTGCCAGCAGCTGGACCTCCTCGGCACGGCAGTTCTTC
CASSWTSSARQFF
>TRBV27|many|TRBJ1-5|-
TGTGCCAGCAGTTTATCAGGGGTTTATCAGCCCCAGCATTTT
CASSLSGVYQPQHF
>TRBV28|many|TRBJ2-2|TRBD2
TGTGCCAGCAGTTTCTTCCAGCGGGAGGGCCACACCGGGGAGCTGTTTTTT
CASSFFQREGHTGELFF
>TRBV6-1|-|TRBJ1-1|-
TGTGCCAGCAGACGGACCCAATCGGGCACTGAAGCTTTCTTT
CASRRTQSGTEAFF